This TCR beta chain emerged from a study of T cell responses to AZD1222 COVID-19 vaccine. Study in general: Investigators merged groups given second doses at roughly 4 or roughly 12 weeks. Study results and limitations: None of the repertoires were sampled until the peak T cell response had passed. Donors were mostly white British, more females; clonal diversity possibly underestimated.

Concerning this clone itself: Its antigen is not known.

Deletions cut 1 base from V and 5 bases from J, with 8 bases between. Germline-derived CDR1 and CDR2 are MNHEY and SVGEGT. CDR3 length equals 13 residues. Using immunoSEQ multiplex PCR, the repertoire was profiled, and TCRdb retains in-frame clones only, with some absent. The sample carries fewer than 140,000 clones, roughly nine tenths recorded once. Source: peripheral blood, taken on day 0 of AZD1222 vaccination. The clonotype was recovered from an adult in good health. The chain couples TRBV6-2 or TRBV6-3 to TRBJ2-5, with D tentatively TRBD2 (5 bases). CDR3 sequence reads: CASSYFRGETQYF. Written as DNA, the CDR3 is TGTGCCAGCAGTTACTTTCGCGGGGAGACCCAGTACTTC.